These T cell receptor beta chains were read from a single sample in a study of cytomegalovirus exposure and HLA in healthy donors. The method was immunoSEQ multiplex PCR; TCRdb's version includes in-frame clones alone and lacks a portion of them. This table holds 130,000 to 150,000 clones, around 82% found once. The sequenced sample was PBMCs. These receptors were obtained from a man aged 40-49 years in good health and CMV-seropositive. The CDR3 runs from the conserved cysteine through the conserved F or W. D genes are given only for firm matches. Size values are once, few and many counts, or a class for expanded clones, and some rows have none.

V,J,size,D,length,CDR3,DNA
TRBV5-8,TRBJ2-7,-,TRBD2,15,CASSLFQRGSYEQYF,TGTGCCAGCAGCTTGTTCCAGCGGGGGTCCTACGAGCAGTACTTC
TRBV6-1,TRBJ1-5,once,-,14,CAAGGETNPQPQHF,TGTGCCGCCGGCGGAGAAACAAATCCTCAGCCCCAGCATTTT
TRBV6-5,TRBJ2-7,once,TRBD2,14,CASRLAGGAYEQYF,TGTGCCAGCAGGCTAGCGGGGGGCGCCTACGAGCAGTACTTC
TRBV11-2,TRBJ1-2,few,TRBD1,16,CASSPNRKGQGIIFTF,TGTGCCAGCAGCCCGAACCGAAAGGGACAGGGAATAATCTTCACCTTC
TRBV6-1,TRBJ2-4,-,-,17,CASSDNRDWLAKNIQYF,TGTGCCAGCAGTGACAACCGGGACTGGCTAGCCAAAAACATTCAGTACTTC
TRBV6-1,TRBJ2-5,-,-,12,CASSNQLETQYF,TGTGCCAGCAGTAATCAATTGGAGACCCAGTACTTC
TRBV9,TRBJ1-5,-,-,14,CASGKGLGNQPQHF,TGTGCCAGTGGGAAGGGGTTAGGCAATCAGCCCCAGCATTTT
TRBV21-1,TRBJ1-2,-,-,13,CASSADRGDGYTF,TGTGCCAGCAGCGCAGACAGGGGGGATGGCTACACCTTC
TRBV28,TRBJ2-2,few,-,14,CASRSGQLTGELFF,TGTGCCAGCAGGTCAGGACAGCTCACCGGGGAGCTGTTTTTT
TRBV5-1,TRBJ1-2,-,TRBD1,13,CASSSGGNYGYTF,TGCGCCAGCAGCTCAGGGGGCAACTATGGCTACACCTTC
TRBV9,TRBJ2-7,few,-,13,CASSAMTRGEQYF,TGTGCCAGCAGCGCTATGACCCGGGGCGAGCAGTACTTC
TRBV5-3,TRBJ2-2,-,TRBD2,16,CARSLLSGTNTGELFF,TGTGCCAGAAGCCTCCTTAGCGGGACGAACACCGGGGAGCTGTTTTTT
TRBV7-2,TRBJ2-7,-,-,13,CASSFGRGYEQYF,TGTGCCAGCAGCTTCGGGCGGGGCTACGAGCAGTACTTC
TRBV7-2,TRBJ2-7,-,-,15,CASSLAPQGAYEQYF,TGTGCCAGCAGCTTAGCCCCGCAAGGGGCGTACGAGCAGTACTTC
TRBV7-6,TRBJ1-6,-,TRBD1,14,CASSSRQGGSPLHF,TGTGCCAGCAGCTCAAGACAGGGGGGATCACCCCTCCACTTT
TRBV5-1,TRBJ2-3,-,-,12,CASSSYTDTQYF,TGCGCCAGCAGCTCTTACACAGATACGCAGTATTTT
TRBV10-3,TRBJ2-3,-,-,16,CAISESNQGSTDTQYF,TGTGCCATCAGTGAGTCGAACCAGGGGAGCACAGATACGCAGTATTTT
TRBV2,TRBJ2-1,-,TRBD2,15,CASSEEAGGYNEQFF,TGTGCCAGCAGTGAGGAAGCGGGGGGTTACAATGAGCAGTTCTTC
TRBV30,TRBJ2-1,few,-,16,CAWSVRDLSSYNEQFF,TGTGCCTGGAGTGTACGCGATTTGAGCTCCTACAATGAGCAGTTCTTC
TRBV11-2,TRBJ1-3,-,-,13,CASSPSAGNTIYF,TGTGCCAGCAGCCCCAGCGCCGGAAACACCATATATTTT
TRBV19,TRBJ2-7,-,TRBD1,14,CASTGQVEPYEQYF,TGTGCCAGTACCGGACAGGTAGAACCCTACGAGCAGTACTTC